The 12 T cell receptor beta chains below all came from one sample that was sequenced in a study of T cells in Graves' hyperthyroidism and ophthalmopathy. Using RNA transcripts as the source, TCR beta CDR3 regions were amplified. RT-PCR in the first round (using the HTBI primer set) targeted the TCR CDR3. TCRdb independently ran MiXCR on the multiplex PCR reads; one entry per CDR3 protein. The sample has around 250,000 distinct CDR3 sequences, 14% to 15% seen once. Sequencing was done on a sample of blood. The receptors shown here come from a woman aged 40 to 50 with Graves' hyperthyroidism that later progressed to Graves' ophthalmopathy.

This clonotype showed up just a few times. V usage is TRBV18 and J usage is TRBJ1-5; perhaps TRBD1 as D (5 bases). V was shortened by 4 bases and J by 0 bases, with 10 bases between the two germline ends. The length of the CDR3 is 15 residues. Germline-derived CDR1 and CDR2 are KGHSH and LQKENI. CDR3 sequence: CASSRGTHSNQPQHF. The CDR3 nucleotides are TGTGCCAGCTCACGTGGGACTCATAGCAATCAGCCCCAGCATTTT. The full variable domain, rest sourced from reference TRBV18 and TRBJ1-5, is NAGVMQNPRHLVRRRGQEARLRCSPMKGHSHVYWYRQLPEEGLKFMVYLQKENIIDESGMPKERFSAEFPKEGPSILRIQQVVRGDSAAYFCASSRGTHSNQPQHFGDGTRLSIL.

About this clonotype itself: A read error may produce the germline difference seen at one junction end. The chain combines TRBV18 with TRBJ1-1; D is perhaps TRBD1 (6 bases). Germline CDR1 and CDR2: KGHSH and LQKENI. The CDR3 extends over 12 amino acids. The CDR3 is CASSLRDTEASF. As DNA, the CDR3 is TGTGCCAGCTCACTCAGGGACACTGAAGCTTCCTTT.

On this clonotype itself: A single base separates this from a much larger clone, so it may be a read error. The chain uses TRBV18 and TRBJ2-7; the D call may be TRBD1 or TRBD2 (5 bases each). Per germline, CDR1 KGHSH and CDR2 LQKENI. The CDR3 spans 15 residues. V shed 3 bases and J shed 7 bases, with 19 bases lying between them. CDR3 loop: CASSPRRDHLGEQYF. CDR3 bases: TGTGCCAGCTCACCGCGCCGGGACCACCTGGGGGAGCAGTACTTC. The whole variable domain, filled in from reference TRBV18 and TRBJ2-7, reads NAGVMQNPRHLVRRRGQEARLRCSPMKGHSHVYWYRQLPEEGLKFMVYLQKENIIDESGMPKERFSAEFPKEGPSILRIQQVVRGDSAAYFCASSPRRDHLGEQYFGPGTRLTVT.

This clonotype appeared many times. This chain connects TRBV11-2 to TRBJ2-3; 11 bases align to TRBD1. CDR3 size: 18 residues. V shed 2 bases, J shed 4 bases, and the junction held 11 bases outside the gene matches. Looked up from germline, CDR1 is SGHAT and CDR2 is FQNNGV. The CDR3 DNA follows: TGTGCCAGCAGCTTATGGAGTTTAGGGACAGGGGGTCCAGATACGCAGTATTTT. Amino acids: CASSLWSLGTGGPDTQYF.

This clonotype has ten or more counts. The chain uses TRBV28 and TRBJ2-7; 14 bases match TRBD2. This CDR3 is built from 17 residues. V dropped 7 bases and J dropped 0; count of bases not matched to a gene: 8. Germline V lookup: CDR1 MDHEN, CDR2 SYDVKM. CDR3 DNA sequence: TGTGCCAGCATAAGACTAGCGGGAGGGAAAAGCTCCTACGAGCAGTACTTC. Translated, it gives CASIRLAGGKSSYEQYF.

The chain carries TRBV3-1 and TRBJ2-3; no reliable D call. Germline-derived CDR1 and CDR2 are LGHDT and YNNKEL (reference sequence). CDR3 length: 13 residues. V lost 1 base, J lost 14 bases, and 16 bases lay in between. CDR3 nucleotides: TGTGCCAGCAGCCAAGGGACGCAACGAAATAGGTATTTT. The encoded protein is CASSQGTQRNRYF.

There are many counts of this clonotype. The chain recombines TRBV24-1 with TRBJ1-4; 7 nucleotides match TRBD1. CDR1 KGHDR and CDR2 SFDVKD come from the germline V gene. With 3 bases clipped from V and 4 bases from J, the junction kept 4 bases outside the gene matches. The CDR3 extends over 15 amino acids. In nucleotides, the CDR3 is TGTGCCACCAGTGATCCGGGACAGAGTAATGAAAAACTGTTTTTT. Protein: CATSDPGQSNEKLFF.

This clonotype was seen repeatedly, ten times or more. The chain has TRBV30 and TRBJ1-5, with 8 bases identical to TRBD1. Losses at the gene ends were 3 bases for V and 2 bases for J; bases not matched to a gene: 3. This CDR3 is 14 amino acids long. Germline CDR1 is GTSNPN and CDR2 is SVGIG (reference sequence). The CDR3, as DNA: TGTGCCTGGAGCAGGGGGCAGGGCAATCAGCCCCAGCATTTT. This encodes CAWSRGQGNQPQHF.

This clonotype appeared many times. The CDR3 spells CSARIGLAKNIQYF. As DNA, the CDR3 is TGCAGTGCTAGGATCGGGCTAGCCAAAAACATTCAGTACTTC. This chain uses TRBV20-1 with TRBJ2-4; unclear D gene. Germline loops: CDR1 DFQATT, CDR2 SNEGSKA (reference sequence). The CDR3 sequence is 14 residues long. Between the trimmed V and J ends, which lost 3 bases and 0 bases, there was a span of 9 bases.

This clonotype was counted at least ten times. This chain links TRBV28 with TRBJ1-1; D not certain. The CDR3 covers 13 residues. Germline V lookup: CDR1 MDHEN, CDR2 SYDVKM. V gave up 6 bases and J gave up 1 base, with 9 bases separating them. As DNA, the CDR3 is TGTGCCAGCAGATGGTCAGGGAACACTGAAGCTTTCTTT. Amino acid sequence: CASRWSGNTEAFF.

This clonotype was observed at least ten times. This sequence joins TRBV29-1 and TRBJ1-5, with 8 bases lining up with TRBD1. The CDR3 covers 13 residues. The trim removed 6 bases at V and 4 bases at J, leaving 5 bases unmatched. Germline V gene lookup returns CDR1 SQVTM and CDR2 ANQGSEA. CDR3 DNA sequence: TGCAGCGTGAGAGACAGGGGTAATCAGCCCCAGCATTTT. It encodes CSVRDRGNQPQHF.

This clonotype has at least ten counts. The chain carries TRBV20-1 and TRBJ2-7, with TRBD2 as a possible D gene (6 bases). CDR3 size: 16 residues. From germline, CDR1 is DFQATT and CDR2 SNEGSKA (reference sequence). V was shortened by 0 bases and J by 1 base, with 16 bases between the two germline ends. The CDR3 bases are TGCAGTGCTAGAGATTTGTGGCGGGACCATTCCTACGAGCAGTACTTC. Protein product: CSARDLWRDHSYEQYF.